This T cell receptor beta chain is drawn from a study of cytomegalovirus exposure and HLA in healthy donors. Study overall: The same platform was used for the 100 to 150 validation repertoires and the approximately 700 first-cohort repertoires, a later analysis reported.

Method: immunoSEQ multiplex PCR; TCRdb's copy keeps in-frame clones and lacks some. The sample consists of approximately 150,000 clones, more than 75% of them appearing once. General study points: Usually a TCR sequence was rare, but some public TCRs were found in many donors. Researchers counted roughly 150 TCR beta chains as cytomegalovirus-associated. According to a subsequent analysis, TCR clusters from the first cohort were inclined to appear together in the 90 to 150 validation repertoires.

The CDR3 spans 12 residues. The germline gives CDR1 MGHDK, CDR2 SYGVNS. V was pared by 6 bases and J by 9 bases, with 12 bases between. The sample holds a few counts of this clone. Its antigen is unknown. This TCR came from a man between 18 and 35 years old in good health and CMV-seropositive. The V call is TRBV25-1, the J call TRBJ1-3; D unresolved. Sequenced: PBMCs. CDR3 nucleotides: TGTGCCAGCAGCCATAGCGGCGGCACCATATATTTT. It is translated as CASSHSGGTIYF.